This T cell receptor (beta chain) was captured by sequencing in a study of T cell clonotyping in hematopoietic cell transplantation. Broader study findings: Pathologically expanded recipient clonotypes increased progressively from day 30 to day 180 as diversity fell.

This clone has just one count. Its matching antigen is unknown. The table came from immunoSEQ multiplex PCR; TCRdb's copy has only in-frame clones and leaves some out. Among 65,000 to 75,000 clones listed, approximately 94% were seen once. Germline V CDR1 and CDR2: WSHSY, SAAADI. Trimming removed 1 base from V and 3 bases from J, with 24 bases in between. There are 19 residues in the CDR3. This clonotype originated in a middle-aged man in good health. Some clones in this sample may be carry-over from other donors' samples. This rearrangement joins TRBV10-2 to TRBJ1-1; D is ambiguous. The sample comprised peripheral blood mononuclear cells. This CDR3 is CASSEFSPWLGYEDTEAFF. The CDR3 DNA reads TGCGCCAGCAGTGAGTTTTCACCATGGCTCGGCTATGAAGACACTGAAGCTTTCTTT.